The text below deals with one T cell receptor (beta chain). The method was immunoSEQ multiplex PCR; TCRdb's version includes in-frame clones alone and lacks a portion of them. Counted here are about 58,000 clones, 87% occurring once; the ten biggest clones make up roughly 13%. The CDR3 is made up of 13 amino acids. This entry belongs to a study of control samples from healthy donors and cancer patients. The TCR sequence derives from a woman between 55 and 75 years old with lung cancer. This chain joins TRBV12-2 and TRBJ2-5; the table names TRBD1, a call not compared with the DNA. TRBV12-2 is marked as a pseudogene. What was sequenced was PBMCs. In DNA, the CDR3 is TGTGCAAGTCAACAGGCGAAACAAGAGACCCAGTACTTC. Protein product: CASQQAKQETQYF.